The 26 T cell receptor beta chains reported below all come from one sample, sequenced in a study of PD-1 blockade in mismatch repair-deficient tumors. Assay used: immunoSEQ multiplex PCR; TCRdb lists only in-frame clones, some missing. The sample gives some 110,000 clones, about 83% of which show up once; 4% to 6% is in the top ten. Sequenced material: peripheral blood, taken 60 weeks after starting pembrolizumab. Receptors were obtained from an adult with mismatch repair-deficient cancer.

The CDR3 loop reads CASSKTVKPSEAFF. Written as DNA, the CDR3 is TGTGCCAGCAGTAAGACAGTAAAACCTAGTGAAGCTTTCTTT. The chain has TRBV2 and TRBJ1-1, with TRBD1 as a possible D gene (5 bases). V shed 5 bases and J shed 7 bases, with 17 bases lying between them. The CDR3 totals 14 residues. Germline loops: CDR1 SNHLY, CDR2 FYNNEI.

V usage is TRBV7-3 and J usage is TRBJ2-7; TRBD2 agrees at 12 bases. Germline V gives CDR1 SGHTA, CDR2 FQGTGA. The ends lost 5 bases at V and 4 bases at J; junction bases unmatched: 9. The CDR3 length is 16 residues. The CDR3 bases are TGTGCCAGCAGCCTCTCCGGGACTAGCGGGTTTTACGAGCAGTACTTC. This encodes CASSLSGTSGFYEQYF.

This chain uses TRBV27 with TRBJ2-7, with 10 bases that match TRBD1. V shed 3 bases, J shed 3 bases, and the junction held 5 bases outside the gene matches. The CDR3 sequence is 15 residues long. Looked up from germline, CDR1 is MNHEY and CDR2 is SMNVEV (reference sequence). Written as DNA, the CDR3 is TGTGCCAGCAGTTTCCTCGGGACAGGGGACTACGAGCAGTACTTC. Encoded protein: CASSFLGTGDYEQYF.

V is TRBV6-5 and J is TRBJ2-1; D gene unclear. This CDR3 region has 15 residues. V dropped 0 bases and J dropped 0 bases, with 6 bases sitting between them. Germline V gene sequence: CDR1 MNHEY, CDR2 SVGAGI. CDR3 in amino acids: CASSYSMPSYNEQFF. CDR3 DNA: TGTGCCAGCAGTTACTCAATGCCCTCCTACAATGAGCAGTTCTTC.

This chain links TRBV18 with TRBJ2-7, with D maybe TRBD1 (6 bases). With 3 bases removed from V and 7 bases from J, the gap between germline ends came to 10 bases. The CDR3 has 12 residues. In germline, CDR1 is KGHSH, CDR2 LQKENI. CDR3 loop: CASSPAQGEQYF. In DNA, the CDR3 is TGTGCCAGCTCACCCGCACAGGGAGAGCAGTACTTC.

This clone rates as medium-sized. The rearrangement uses TRBV12-5 and TRBJ2-1; D may be TRBD1 (6 bases). The CDR3 covers 14 residues. Trimming removed 1 base from V and 10 bases from J, with 14 bases in between. Germline V CDR1 and CDR2: LGHNT, FRNRAP. The CDR3 region has the DNA TGTGCTAGTGGTTTGGGCGACAGGCAGGGGGAGCAGTTCTTC. Translated, it gives CASGLGDRQGEQFF.

The chain links TRBV29-1 to TRBJ1-1, with 8 nucleotides matching TRBD1. This CDR3 comprises 14 residues. J lost 3 bases, V lost 4 bases, and 7 bases had no gene match. Germline V gene data show CDR1 as SQVTM and CDR2 as ANQGSEA. The CDR3 spells CSVGDRGAYTEAFF. The DNA for the CDR3 is TGCAGCGTTGGCGACAGGGGCGCCTACACTGAAGCTTTCTTT.

This sequence joins TRBV20-1 and TRBJ1-3; D gene uncertain. Per germline, CDR1 DFQATT and CDR2 SNEGSKA (reference sequence). The CDR3 loop spans 10 amino acids. V was shortened by 5 bases and J by 9 bases, with 8 bases between the two germline ends. The CDR3 DNA reads TGCAGTGCTGGGGTGGGCACCATATATTTT. It translates to CSAGVGTIYF.

The rearrangement uses TRBV6-4 and TRBJ2-2; D might be TRBD1 (5 bases). V was cut by 4 bases and J by 5 bases, with 8 bases left in between. Germline CDR1 MRHNA, CDR2 SNTAGT. The CDR3 sequence is 13 residues long. In DNA, the CDR3 is TGTGCCAGCAGTGGACAGTCAACCGGGGAGCTGTTTTTT. It encodes CASSGQSTGELFF.

The chain recombines TRBV5-1 with TRBJ1-4; TRBD1 matches 8 bases. J gave up 0 bases and V 5 bases, and 9 bases lay outside the gene matches. Germline CDR1 and CDR2: SGHRS and YFSETQ. CDR3 length: 17 residues. The CDR3 DNA reads as TGCGCCAGCAGACGGACAGGGTTTGGTACAACTAATGAAAAACTGTTTTTT. Its translation is CASRRTGFGTTNEKLFF.

V and J are TRBV9 and TRBJ2-7, with 8 positions matching TRBD1. Germline V lookup: CDR1 SGDLS, CDR2 YYNGEE. The junction had 11 bases not matched to a gene; V was cut back by 4 bases and J by 5 bases. This CDR3 has 15 amino acids. CDR3 residues: CASSPYEGQGHEQYF. CDR3 coding DNA: TGTGCCAGCAGCCCCTATGAAGGACAGGGCCACGAGCAGTACTTC.

CDR3 bases: TGTGCCAGCAGCTGGGACCTCTGGACGAATACGCAGTATTTT. The encoded protein is CASSWDLWTNTQYF. The chain joins TRBV11-3 to TRBJ2-3, with D perhaps matching TRBD1 or TRBD2 (5 bases each). Germline loops: CDR1 SGHNT, CDR2 YENEEA. The CDR3 sequence is 14 residues long. Trimming removed 4 bases from V and 7 bases from J, with 15 bases in between.

The chain has TRBV6-1 and TRBJ2-7; TRBD2 aligns across 15 bases. The V segment lost 4 bases and the J segment 4 bases; nucleotides outside the gene matches: 11. The CDR3 sequence is 18 residues long. Germline CDR1 MNHNS, CDR2 SASEGT. The CDR3 loop reads CASSGTGLAGGTKYEQYF. The CDR3 DNA is TGTGCCAGCAGTGGGACCGGACTAGCGGGAGGGACCAAATACGAGCAGTACTTC.

The rearrangement uses TRBV7-2 and TRBJ2-1; 11 nucleotides align to TRBD2. This CDR3 is built from 16 residues. The V and J ends lost 5 bases and 6 bases, in that order; junction bases with no gene match: 9. The V gene's germline CDR1 is SGHTA and CDR2 FQGNSA. As DNA, the CDR3 is TGTGCCAGCAGCACTTCTACTAGCGGGAGCGGCAATGAGCAGTTCTTC. This gives the protein CASSTSTSGSGNEQFF. The full variable domain, its missing parts supplied by reference TRBV7-2 and TRBJ2-1, is GAGVSQSPSNKVTEKGKDVELRCDPISGHTALYWYRQSLGQGLEFLIYFQGNSAPDKSGLPSDRFSAERTGGSVSTLTIQRTQQEDSAVYLCASSTSTSGSGNEQFFGPGTRLTVL.

The rearrangement joins TRBV11-2 to TRBJ2-1; TRBD2 matches at 11 bases. Germline CDR1 and CDR2: SGHAT and FQNNGV. CDR3 length: 17 amino acids. J gave up 0 bases and V 7 bases, and 8 bases lay outside the gene matches. The CDR3 spells CASNGLAGTRSYNEQFF. The DNA of the CDR3 is TGTGCCAGCAATGGACTAGCGGGTACCCGCTCCTACAATGAGCAGTTCTTC.

The rearrangement joins TRBV29-1 to TRBJ1-2, with no clear D. The CDR3 totals 13 residues. With 4 bases removed from V and 0 bases from J, the gap between germline ends came to 9 bases. The V gene's germline CDR1 is SQVTM and CDR2 ANQGSEA. CDR3 region: CSVGGRANYGYTF. The CDR3 DNA sequence: TGCAGCGTTGGTGGCAGAGCTAACTATGGCTACACCTTC. The full variable domain, its missing parts supplied by reference TRBV29-1 and TRBJ1-2, is SAVISQKPSRDICQRGTSLTIQCQVDSQVTMMFWYRQQPGQSLTLIATANQGSEATYESGFVIDKFPISRPNLTFSTLTVSNMSPEDSSIYLCSVGGRANYGYTFGSGTRLTVV.

V and J are TRBV7-1 and TRBJ2-1; weak D call: TRBD2 (6 bases). TRBV7-1 is designated an ORF whose function remains uncertain. This CDR3 contains 13 residues. V was clipped by 5 bases and J by 5 bases, with 10 bases between them. As DNA, the CDR3 is TGTGCCAGCAGCCTACTAGCCCACAATGAGCAGTTCTTC. The encoded protein is CASSLLAHNEQFF.

This clone is a singleton in its sample. The chain joins TRBV25-1 to TRBJ2-2; 8 positions agree with TRBD1. This CDR3 has 14 residues. V dropped 6 bases and J dropped 5; count of bases not matched to a gene: 5. Per the germline V gene, CDR1 is MGHDK and CDR2 is SYGVNS. CDR3 amino acids: CASRKQGGTGELFF. The CDR3 nucleotides are TGTGCCAGCAGGAAACAGGGGGGAACCGGGGAGCTGTTTTTT. Filled out from reference TRBV25-1 and TRBJ2-2, the complete variable domain reads EADIYQTPRYLVIGTGKKITLECSQTMGHDKMYWYQQDPGMELHLIHYSYGVNSTEKGDLSSESTVSRIRTEHFPLTLESARPSHTSQYLCASRKQGGTGELFFGEGSRLTVL.

The chain recombines TRBV6-5 with TRBJ1-3; 11 bases are a match to TRBD1. This CDR3 has 14 amino acids. CDR1 MNHEY and CDR2 SVGAGI come from the germline V gene. V shed 5 bases and J 8 bases; nucleotides not matched to a gene: 5. CDR3 DNA sequence: TGTGCCAGCAGTCGACTGGGACAGGGGGACACCATATATTTT. This encodes CASSRLGQGDTIYF.

The gene calls are TRBV7-2 and TRBJ1-2; no clear D gene. The CDR3 totals 14 residues. Trimming pared 5 bases from V and 5 bases from J, leaving 15 bases between. Germline V gives CDR1 SGHTA, CDR2 FQGNSA. In nucleotides, the CDR3 is TGTGCCAGCAGCGAAAGCCCCGCGGAGTATGGCTACACCTTC. Translation: CASSESPAEYGYTF.

V usage is TRBV10-3 and J usage is TRBJ2-2, with a weak D call TRBD2 (6 bases). Looked up from germline, CDR1 is ENHRY and CDR2 is SYGVKD. There are 15 residues in the CDR3. V dropped 3 bases and J dropped 4 bases, with 12 bases sitting between them. The CDR3 loop reads CAISEPLEGTGELFF. For the CDR3, the DNA is TGTGCCATCAGTGAACCCCTGGAGGGCACCGGGGAGCTGTTTTTT.

The chain joins TRBV13 to TRBJ2-2; 7 bases agree with TRBD2. This CDR3 comprises 16 residues. Germline CDR1 is PRHDT and CDR2 is FYEKMQ (reference sequence). V shed 2 bases, J shed 5 bases, and the junction held 8 bases outside the gene matches. The CDR3, as DNA: TGTGCCAGCAGCTTACGAAGGACTAGAGGAACCGGGGAGCTGTTTTTT. It specifies CASSLRRTRGTGELFF.

The J gene is TRBJ2-7, the V gene TRBV7-2, with 10 bases matching TRBD1. The CDR3 has 15 amino acids. Germline CDR1 is SGHTA and CDR2 is FQGNSA. J gave up 4 bases and V 1 base, and 4 bases lay outside the gene matches. The CDR3 coding sequence is TGTGCCAGCAGCTTAGATGGGACAGGGGAATACGAGCAGTACTTC. Residues: CASSLDGTGEYEQYF.

The chain employs TRBV6-5 and TRBJ2-3; the D is unclear. This CDR3 comprises 12 residues. V lost 2 bases, J lost 4 bases, and 4 bases lay in between. Looked up from germline, CDR1 is MNHEY and CDR2 is SVGAGI. The CDR3 bases are TGTGCCAGCAGTTACGGGTCAGATACGCAGTATTTT. Translation gives CASSYGSDTQYF.

This clone was observed a single time. The rearrangement links TRBV5-6 to TRBJ2-2; the D is unclear. Germline CDR1 is SGHDT and CDR2 is YYEEEE. The CDR3 runs 14 residues. The V and J ends lost 1 base and 2 bases respectively, with 6 bases between them. The CDR3 loop is CASSLRANTGELFF. CDR3 sequence (DNA): TGTGCCAGCAGCTTGAGGGCTAACACCGGGGAGCTGTTTTTT.

The chain employs TRBV5-6 and TRBJ2-1, with 7 positions matching TRBD1. Germline CDR1 and CDR2: SGHDT and YYEEEE. This CDR3 region has 16 residues. Trimming took 0 bases from V and 2 from J; bases not matched to a gene: 5. CDR3 DNA: TGTGCCAGCAGCTTGGCGGACAGGCCAGCCTACAATGAGCAGTTCTTC. This gives the protein CASSLADRPAYNEQFF.